The clone carrying this TCR beta chain appeared once. A second PCR of 7 to 11 cycles used a sample-barcoded 5' primer and a J-beta primer mix. TCRdb called the 5' RACE reads again in MiXCR, with one record for every CDR3 protein. The repertoire holds 1.5 million to 2 million distinct CDR3 sequences, with roughly 50% as singletons. The CDR3 totals 15 residues. Trimming at V came to 8 bases and at J to 1 base, leaving 7 bases not matched to a gene. The data belong to a study of blood T cells in healthy people across ages. Across the study: For every two T cells, template switching captured about one barcoded beta molecule.

It was ten milliliters of peripheral blood that were drawn from each donor. Researchers report isolating at least 6.5 million PBMCs per sample. Per sample, no less than 6 micrograms of total RNA were extracted. The chain uses TRBV12-3 or TRBV12-4 and TRBJ2-3; TRBD2 matches at 9 bases. The TCR was taken from a woman in her 40s in good health. The specimen was blood. CDR3 amino acids: CASAPKRGGTDTQYF. CDR3 DNA sequence: TGTGCCAGCGCTCCCAAGCGGGGGGGCACAGATACGCAGTATTTT.